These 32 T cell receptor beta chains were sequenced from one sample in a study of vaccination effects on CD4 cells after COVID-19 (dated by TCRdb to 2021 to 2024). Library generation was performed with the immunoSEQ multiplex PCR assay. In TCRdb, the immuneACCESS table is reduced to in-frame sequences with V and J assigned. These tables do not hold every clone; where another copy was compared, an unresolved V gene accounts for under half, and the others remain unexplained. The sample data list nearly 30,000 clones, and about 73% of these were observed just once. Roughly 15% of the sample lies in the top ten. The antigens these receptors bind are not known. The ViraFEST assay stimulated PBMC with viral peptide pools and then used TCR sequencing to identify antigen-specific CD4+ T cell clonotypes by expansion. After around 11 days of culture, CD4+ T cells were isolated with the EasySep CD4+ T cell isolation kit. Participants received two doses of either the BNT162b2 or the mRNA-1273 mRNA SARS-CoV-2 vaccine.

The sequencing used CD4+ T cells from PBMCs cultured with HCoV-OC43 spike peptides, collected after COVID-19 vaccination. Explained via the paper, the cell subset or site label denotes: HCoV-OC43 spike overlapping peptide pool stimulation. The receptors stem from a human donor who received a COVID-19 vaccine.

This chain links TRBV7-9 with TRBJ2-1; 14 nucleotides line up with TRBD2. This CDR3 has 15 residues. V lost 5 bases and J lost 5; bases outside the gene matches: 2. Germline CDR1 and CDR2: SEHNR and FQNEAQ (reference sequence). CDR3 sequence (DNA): TGTGCCAGCAGCAAGACTAGCGGGAGGGACAATGAGCAGTTCTTC. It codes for CASSKTSGRDNEQFF. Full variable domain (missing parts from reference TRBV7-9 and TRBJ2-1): DTGVSQNPRHKITKRGQNVTFRCDPISEHNRLYWYRQTLGQGPEFLTYFQNEAQLEKSRLLSDRFSAERPKGSFSTLEIQRTEQGDSAMYLCASSKTSGRDNEQFFGPGTRLTVL.

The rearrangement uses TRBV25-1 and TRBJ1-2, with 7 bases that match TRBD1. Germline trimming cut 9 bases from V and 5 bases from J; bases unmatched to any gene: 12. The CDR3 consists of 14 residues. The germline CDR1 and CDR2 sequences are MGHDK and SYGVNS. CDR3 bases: TGTGCCAGTACCCCCGGGCAGGGGGATTATGGCTACACCTTC. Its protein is CASTPGQGDYGYTF.

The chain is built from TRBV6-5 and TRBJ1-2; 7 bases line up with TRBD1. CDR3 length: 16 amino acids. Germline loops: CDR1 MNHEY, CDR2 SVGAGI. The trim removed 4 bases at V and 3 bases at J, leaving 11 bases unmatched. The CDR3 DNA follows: TGTGCCAGCAGTTCCGACAGGGAGCTCTACCACTATGGCTACACCTTC. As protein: CASSSDRELYHYGYTF.

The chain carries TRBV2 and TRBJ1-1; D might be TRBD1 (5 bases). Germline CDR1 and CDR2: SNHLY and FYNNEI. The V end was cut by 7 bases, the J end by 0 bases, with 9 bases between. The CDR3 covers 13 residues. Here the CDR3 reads CASNKGLNTEAFF. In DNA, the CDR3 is TGTGCCAGCAATAAGGGGTTGAACACTGAAGCTTTCTTT.

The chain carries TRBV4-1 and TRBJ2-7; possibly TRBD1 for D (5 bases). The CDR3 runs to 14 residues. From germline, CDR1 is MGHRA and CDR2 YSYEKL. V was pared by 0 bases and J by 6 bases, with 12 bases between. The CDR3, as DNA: TGCGCCAGCAGCCAAGAGGGGCCGTTGGGCGAGCAGTACTTC. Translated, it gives CASSQEGPLGEQYF.

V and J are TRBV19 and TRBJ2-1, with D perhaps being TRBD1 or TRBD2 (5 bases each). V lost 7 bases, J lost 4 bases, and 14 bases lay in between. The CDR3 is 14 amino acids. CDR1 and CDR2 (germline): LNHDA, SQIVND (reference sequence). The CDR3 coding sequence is TGTGCCAGTAATACTGGGACCGTATACAATGAGCAGTTCTTC. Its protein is CASNTGTVYNEQFF.

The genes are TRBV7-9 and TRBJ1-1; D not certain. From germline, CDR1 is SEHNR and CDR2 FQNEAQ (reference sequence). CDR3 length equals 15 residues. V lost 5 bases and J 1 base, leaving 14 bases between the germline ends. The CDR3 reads CASSAHGVENTEAFF. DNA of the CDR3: TGTGCCAGCAGCGCCCACGGGGTTGAGAACACTGAAGCTTTCTTT.

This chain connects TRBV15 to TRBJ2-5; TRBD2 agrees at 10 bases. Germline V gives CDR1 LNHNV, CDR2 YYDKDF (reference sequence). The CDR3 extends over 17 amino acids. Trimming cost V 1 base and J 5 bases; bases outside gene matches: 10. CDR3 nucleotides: TGTGCCACCAGCAGAGGGGGAGCGGGGGGGCCTTGGGAGACCCAGTACTTC. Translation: CATSRGGAGGPWETQYF.

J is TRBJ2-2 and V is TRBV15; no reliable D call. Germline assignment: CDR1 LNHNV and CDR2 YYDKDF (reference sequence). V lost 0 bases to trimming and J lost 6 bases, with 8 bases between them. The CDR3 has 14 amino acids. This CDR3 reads CATSRDSLAGELFF. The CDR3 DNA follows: TGTGCCACCAGCAGAGATAGTTTGGCCGGGGAGCTGTTTTTT.

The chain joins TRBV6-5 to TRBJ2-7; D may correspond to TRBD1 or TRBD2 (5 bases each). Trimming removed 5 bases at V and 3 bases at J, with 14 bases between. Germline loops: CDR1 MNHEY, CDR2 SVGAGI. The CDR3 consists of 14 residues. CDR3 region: CASSTIGEIYEQYF. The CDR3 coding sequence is TGTGCCAGCAGTACAATAGGGGAGATCTACGAGCAGTACTTC.

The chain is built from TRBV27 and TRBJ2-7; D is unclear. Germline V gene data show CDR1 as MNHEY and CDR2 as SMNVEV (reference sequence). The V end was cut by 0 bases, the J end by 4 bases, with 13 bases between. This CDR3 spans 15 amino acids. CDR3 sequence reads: CASSLSWGYAYEQYF. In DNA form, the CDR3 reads TGTGCCAGCAGTTTATCATGGGGTTACGCGTACGAGCAGTACTTC.

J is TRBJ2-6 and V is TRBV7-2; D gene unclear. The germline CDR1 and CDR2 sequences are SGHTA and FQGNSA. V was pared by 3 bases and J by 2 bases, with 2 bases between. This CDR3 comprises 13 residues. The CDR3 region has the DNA TGTGCCAGCAGCTTCGCTGGGGCCAACGTCCTGACTTTC. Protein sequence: CASSFAGANVLTF.

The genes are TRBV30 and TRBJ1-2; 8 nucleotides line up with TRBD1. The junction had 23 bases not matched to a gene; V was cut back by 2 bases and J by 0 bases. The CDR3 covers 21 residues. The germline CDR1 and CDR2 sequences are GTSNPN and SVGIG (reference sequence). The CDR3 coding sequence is TGTGCCTGGAGTTTTTCTCCGACCGAACGAGGACAGGGAGAGACTAACTATGGCTACACCTTC. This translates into CAWSFSPTERGQGETNYGYTF.

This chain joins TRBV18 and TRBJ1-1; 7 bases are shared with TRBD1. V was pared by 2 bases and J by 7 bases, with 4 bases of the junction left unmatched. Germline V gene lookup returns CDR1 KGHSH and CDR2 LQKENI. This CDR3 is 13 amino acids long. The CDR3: CASSPGTAREAFF. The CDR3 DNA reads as TGTGCCAGCTCACCAGGGACAGCGCGTGAAGCTTTCTTT.

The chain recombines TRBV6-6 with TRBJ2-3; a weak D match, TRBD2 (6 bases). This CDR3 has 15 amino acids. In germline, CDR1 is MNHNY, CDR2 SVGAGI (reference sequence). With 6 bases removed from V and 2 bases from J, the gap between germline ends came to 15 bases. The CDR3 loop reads CASSLGSGPTDTQYF. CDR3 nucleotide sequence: TGTGCCAGCAGCCTCGGGAGCGGGCCCACAGATACGCAGTATTTT.

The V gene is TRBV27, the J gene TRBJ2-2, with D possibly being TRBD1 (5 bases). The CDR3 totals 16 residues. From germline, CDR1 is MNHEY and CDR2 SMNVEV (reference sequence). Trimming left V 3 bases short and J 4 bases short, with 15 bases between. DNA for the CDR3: TGTGCCAGCAGTTTTGGGGCCGGTTTTACCACCGGGGAGCTGTTTTTT. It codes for CASSFGAGFTTGELFF.

The CDR3, as DNA: TGCGCCAGCAGTAAGGAGGCGGGCTCGTGGGAGACCCAGTACTTC. This sequence encodes CASSKEAGSWETQYF. The J gene is TRBJ2-5, the V gene TRBV5-1; tentative D call: TRBD2 (5 bases). Trimming removed 5 bases at V and 5 bases at J, with 19 bases between. The CDR3 totals 15 residues. Germline CDR1 is SGHRS and CDR2 is YFSETQ.

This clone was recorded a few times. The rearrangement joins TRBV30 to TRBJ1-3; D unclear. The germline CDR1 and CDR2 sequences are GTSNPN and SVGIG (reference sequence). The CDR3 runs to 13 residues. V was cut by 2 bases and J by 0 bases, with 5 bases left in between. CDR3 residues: CAWSLSSGNTIYF. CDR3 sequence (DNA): TGTGCCTGGAGTCTCAGCTCTGGAAACACCATATATTTT.

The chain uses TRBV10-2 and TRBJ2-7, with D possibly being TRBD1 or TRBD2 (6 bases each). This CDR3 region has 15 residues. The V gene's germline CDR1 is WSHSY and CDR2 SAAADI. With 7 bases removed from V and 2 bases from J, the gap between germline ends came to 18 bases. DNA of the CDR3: TGCGCCAGCAACCGAGGGGGACTCCCACCCTACGAGCAGTACTTC. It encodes CASNRGGLPPYEQYF.

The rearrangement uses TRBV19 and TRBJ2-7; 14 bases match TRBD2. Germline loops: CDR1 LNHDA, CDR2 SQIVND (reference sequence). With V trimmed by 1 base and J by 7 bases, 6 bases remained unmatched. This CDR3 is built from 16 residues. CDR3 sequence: CASSIAGTSGGKEQYF. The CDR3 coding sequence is TGTGCCAGTAGTATAGCTGGGACTAGCGGGGGCAAAGAGCAGTACTTC.

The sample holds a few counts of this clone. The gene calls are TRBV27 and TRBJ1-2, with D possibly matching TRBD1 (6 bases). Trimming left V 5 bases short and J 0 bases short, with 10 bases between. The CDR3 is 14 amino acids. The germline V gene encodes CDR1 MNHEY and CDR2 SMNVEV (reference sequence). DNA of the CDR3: TGTGCCAGCAGTCTACAGGGTACTAACTATGGCTACACCTTC. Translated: CASSLQGTNYGYTF.

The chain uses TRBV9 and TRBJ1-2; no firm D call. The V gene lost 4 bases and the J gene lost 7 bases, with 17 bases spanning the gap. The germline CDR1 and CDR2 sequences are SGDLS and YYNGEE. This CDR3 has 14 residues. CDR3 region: CASSPTNRVSGYTF. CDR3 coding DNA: TGTGCCAGCAGCCCTACCAACCGGGTCTCTGGCTACACCTTC.

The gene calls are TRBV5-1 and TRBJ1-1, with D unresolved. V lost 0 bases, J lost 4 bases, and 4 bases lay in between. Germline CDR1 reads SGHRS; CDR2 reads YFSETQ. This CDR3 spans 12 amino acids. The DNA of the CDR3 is TGCGCCAGCAGCTTGGTGGGCACTGAAGCTTTCTTT. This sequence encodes CASSLVGTEAFF.

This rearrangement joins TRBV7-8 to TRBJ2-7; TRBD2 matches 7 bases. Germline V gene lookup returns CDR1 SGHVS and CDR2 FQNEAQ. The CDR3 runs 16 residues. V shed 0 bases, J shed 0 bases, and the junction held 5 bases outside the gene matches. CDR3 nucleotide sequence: TGTGCCAGCAGCTTAGCGCGACTAGCAGACTCCTACGAGCAGTACTTC. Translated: CASSLARLADSYEQYF.

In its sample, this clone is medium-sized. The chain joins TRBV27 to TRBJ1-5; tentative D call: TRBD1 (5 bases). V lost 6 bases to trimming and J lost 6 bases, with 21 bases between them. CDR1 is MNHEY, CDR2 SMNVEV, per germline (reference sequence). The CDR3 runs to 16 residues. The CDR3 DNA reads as TGTGCCAGCAGGTCCGACAGTGAAGGTTTTCGTCAGCCCCAGCATTTT. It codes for CASRSDSEGFRQPQHF.

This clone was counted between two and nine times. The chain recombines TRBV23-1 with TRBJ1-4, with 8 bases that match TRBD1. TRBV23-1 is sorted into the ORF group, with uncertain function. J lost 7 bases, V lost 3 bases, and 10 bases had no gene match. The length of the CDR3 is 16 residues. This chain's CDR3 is CASSQSSGQGSEKLFF. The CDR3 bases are TGCGCCAGCAGTCAGTCGTCCGGACAGGGTAGTGAAAAACTGTTTTTT.

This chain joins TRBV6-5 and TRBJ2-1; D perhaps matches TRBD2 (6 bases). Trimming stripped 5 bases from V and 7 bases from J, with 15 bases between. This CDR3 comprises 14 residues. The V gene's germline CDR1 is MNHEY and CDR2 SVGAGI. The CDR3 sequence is CASSPGLSGNEQFF. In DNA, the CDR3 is TGTGCCAGCAGTCCGGGACTGTCAGGAAATGAGCAGTTCTTC.

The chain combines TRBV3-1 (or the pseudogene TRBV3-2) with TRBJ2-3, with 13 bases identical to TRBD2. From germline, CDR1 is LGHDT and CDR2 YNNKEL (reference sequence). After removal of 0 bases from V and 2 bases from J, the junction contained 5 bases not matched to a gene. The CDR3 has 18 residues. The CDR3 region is CASSQDRGLAGITDTQYF. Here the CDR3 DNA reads TGTGCCAGCAGCCAAGATCGGGGACTAGCGGGGATCACAGATACGCAGTATTTT.

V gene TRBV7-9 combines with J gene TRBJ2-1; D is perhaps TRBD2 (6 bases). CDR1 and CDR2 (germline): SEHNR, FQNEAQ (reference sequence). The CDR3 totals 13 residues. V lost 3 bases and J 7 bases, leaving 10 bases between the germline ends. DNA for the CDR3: TGTGCCAGCAGCTTTCCTCGGGAGAATGAGCAGTTCTTC. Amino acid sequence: CASSFPRENEQFF.

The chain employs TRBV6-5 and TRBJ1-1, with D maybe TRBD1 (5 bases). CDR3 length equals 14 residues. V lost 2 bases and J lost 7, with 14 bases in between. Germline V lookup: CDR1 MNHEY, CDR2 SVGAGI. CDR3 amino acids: CASSYLLDTSEAFF. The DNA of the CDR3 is TGTGCCAGCAGTTACCTATTGGACACCAGTGAAGCTTTCTTT.

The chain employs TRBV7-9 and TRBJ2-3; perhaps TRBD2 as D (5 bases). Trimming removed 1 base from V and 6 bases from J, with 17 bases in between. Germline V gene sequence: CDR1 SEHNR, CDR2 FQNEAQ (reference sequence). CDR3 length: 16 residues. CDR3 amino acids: CASSLGALRVADTQYF. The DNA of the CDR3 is TGTGCCAGCAGCTTAGGTGCTTTGCGGGTCGCGGATACGCAGTATTTT.

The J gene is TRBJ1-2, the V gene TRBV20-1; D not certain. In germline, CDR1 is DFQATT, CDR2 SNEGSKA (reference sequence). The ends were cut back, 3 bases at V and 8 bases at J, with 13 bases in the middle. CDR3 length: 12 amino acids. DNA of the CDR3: TGCAGTGCTAGTCCCCAGGCCCTAGGCTACACCTTC. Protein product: CSASPQALGYTF.